The 28 T cell receptor beta chains in this list originate from one sample, sequenced in a study of T cells after yellow fever vaccination (dated by TCRdb to the late 2010s). Libraries were prepared through 5' RACE. Sequencing instrument: Illumina NovaSeq 6000. The public reads were reanalyzed by TCRdb: fastp trimming at Q25, MiXCR alignment, in-frame beta chains only. CDR3 protein sequences are deduplicated, and each keeps its most common genes and DNA. Present in this sample are roughly 340,000 distinct CDR3 sequences, almost 4% of which were seen just once. 20% to 25% of the sample is in the top ten clones. The sample's treatment or condition label is to be understood as: live attenuated yellow fever vaccine strain. Here the sequenced sample was PBMCs, taken 5 days after the yellow fever booster vaccination. The source is a man between 18 and 29 years old who received the YFV17D yellow fever vaccine.

This chain links TRBV6-5 with TRBJ1-2; D might be TRBD1 (5 bases). The V gene's germline CDR1 is MNHEY and CDR2 SVGAGI. The CDR3 spans 13 residues. Trimming removed 2 bases at V and 6 bases at J, with 10 bases between. The CDR3 nucleotides are TGTGCCAGCAGTTACCAGGGATGGGATGGCTACACCTTC. This codes for CASSYQGWDGYTF.

The chain recombines TRBV20-1 with TRBJ2-6; tentative D call: TRBD1 (6 bases). The CDR3 spans 17 residues. CDR1 and CDR2 from the germline V gene are DFQATT and SNEGSKA (reference sequence). Trimming cost V 1 base and J 5 bases, with 18 bases left between them. The CDR3 loop is CSARATGFLFRANVLTF. CDR3 DNA sequence: TGCAGTGCTAGAGCAACAGGGTTTCTATTTAGGGCCAACGTCCTGACTTTC.

The rearrangement uses TRBV12-3 or TRBV12-4 and TRBJ2-5; D unclear. The CDR3 is 15 residues long. V was cut by 5 bases and J by 2 bases, with 15 bases left in between. CDR3 sequence (DNA): TGTGCCAGCAGTACGCCGGGCCTTCGGCAAGAGACCCAGTACTTC. Amino acids: CASSTPGLRQETQYF.

This clonotype was recorded at least ten times. The chain combines TRBV5-1 with TRBJ2-2, with 12 bases aligning to TRBD2. Germline lookup yields CDR1 SGHRS and CDR2 YFSETQ. V lost 4 bases and J lost 1; bases outside the gene matches: 14. This CDR3 spans 20 amino acids. The CDR3 here is CASSRVGTSGLLLNTGELFF. CDR3 sequence (DNA): TGCGCCAGCAGCCGGGTCGGGACTAGCGGGCTCTTGTTGAACACCGGGGAGCTGTTTTTT.

This chain uses TRBV5-1 with TRBJ1-1, with 7 bases lining up with TRBD1. V lost 5 bases, J lost 12 bases, and 7 bases stayed unmatched. CDR3 length equals 11 residues. Per germline, CDR1 SGHRS and CDR2 YFSETQ. CDR3 coding DNA: TGCGCCAGCAGGATAGGGACAGACACTTTCTTT. It translates to CASRIGTDTFF.

This clonotype was observed at least ten times. V usage is TRBV4-2 and J usage is TRBJ2-5; D unclear. The CDR3 runs to 15 residues. CDR1 is LGHNA and CDR2 is YNFKEQ in the germline V gene. Trimming shortened V by 3 bases and J by 5 bases, and 16 bases separated the two germline ends. The CDR3, as DNA: TGTGCCAGCAGCCAGGATCGTATAATGGGGGAGACCCAGTACTTC. It codes for CASSQDRIMGETQYF.

The rearrangement links TRBV23-1 to TRBJ2-7, with D possibly matching TRBD1 (6 bases). TRBV23-1 is given ORF status, its function remaining uncertain. The CDR3 has 15 amino acids. V was shortened by 1 base and J by 1 base, with 11 bases between the two germline ends. The CDR3 DNA sequence: TGCGCCAGCAGTCAATGGGGCAGGGGATCCTACGAGCAGTACGTC. It encodes CASSQWGRGSYEQYV.

This clonotype was counted only a few times. The J gene is TRBJ2-1, the V gene TRBV7-9; 8 bases agree with TRBD2. In germline, CDR1 is SEHNR, CDR2 FQNEAQ (reference sequence). The CDR3 length is 17 residues. The ends lost 1 base at V and 6 bases at J; junction bases unmatched: 11. CDR3 region: CASSLVSGGASLNEQFF. CDR3 coding DNA: TGTGCCAGCAGCTTAGTGTCGGGGGGGGCAAGTCTCAATGAGCAGTTCTTC.

Only a few counts were recorded for this clonotype. V and J are TRBV5-1 and TRBJ1-6; 7 bases agree with TRBD1. Per germline, CDR1 SGHRS and CDR2 YFSETQ. Trimming removed 0 bases from V and 6 bases from J; junction bases left unmatched: 3. This CDR3 comprises 15 residues. The CDR3 reads CASSLGTGANSPLHF. The CDR3 region has the DNA TGCGCCAGCAGCTTGGGTACAGGGGCTAATTCACCCCTCCACTTT.

This clonotype came up a few times. This chain connects TRBV7-8 to TRBJ2-1, with D perhaps assigned TRBD1 or TRBD2 (5 bases each). The V gene lost 5 bases and the J gene lost 3 bases, with 20 bases spanning the gap. CDR1 is SGHVS and CDR2 is FQNEAQ in the germline V gene. This CDR3 is built from 17 residues. The CDR3 nucleotides are TGTGCCAGCAGCCCCTCCCGACAGCGGCCGCACTACAATGAGCAGTTCTTC. It codes for CASSPSRQRPHYNEQFF.

The table lists this clonotype with many counts. The V gene is TRBV6-6, the J gene TRBJ1-1, with D perhaps TRBD1 (6 bases). Germline values: CDR1 MNHNY, CDR2 SVGAGI (reference sequence). This CDR3 has 15 amino acids. V shed 4 bases and J shed 5 bases, with 17 bases lying between them. The CDR3 protein is CASSSNQGRWTEAFF. CDR3 in DNA: TGTGCCAGCAGTTCTAATCAGGGGCGGTGGACTGAAGCTTTCTTT.

The V call is TRBV5-1, the J call TRBJ1-4; D unclear. V was cut by 4 bases and J by 8 bases, with 15 bases left in between. The CDR3 consists of 14 residues. Germline V lookup: CDR1 SGHRS, CDR2 YFSETQ. The CDR3 bases are TGCGCCAGCAGCCCTTCCTGGGCCAGCGAAAAACTGTTTTTT. Amino acid sequence: CASSPSWASEKLFF. Full variable domain (remainder filled in from reference TRBV5-1 and TRBJ1-4): KAGVTQTPRYLIKTRGQQVTLSCSPISGHRSVSWYQQTPGQGLQFLFEYFSETQRNKGNFPGRFSGRQFSNSRSEMNVSTLELGDSALYLCASSPSWASEKLFFGSGTQLSVL.

This clonotype has a handful of counts. The V call is TRBV6-6, the J call TRBJ2-5; possibly TRBD1 or TRBD2 for D (6 bases each). The CDR3 totals 16 residues. Germline V gene data show CDR1 as MNHNY and CDR2 as SVGAGI (reference sequence). V dropped 7 bases and J dropped 4 bases, with 22 bases sitting between them. CDR3 in DNA: TGTGCCAGCACCCGAGAAGGGGGGCCGAATATAGAGACCCAGTACTTC. Translating gives CASTREGGPNIETQYF.

The chain carries TRBV6-5 and TRBJ1-2, with D hard to call. Germline CDR1 is MNHEY and CDR2 is SVGAGI. The V and J ends lost 0 bases and 4 bases respectively, with 9 bases between them. This CDR3 has 14 residues. CDR3 protein: CASSYSERLYGYTF. The CDR3 nucleotides are TGTGCCAGCAGTTACTCAGAACGGCTCTATGGCTACACCTTC.

DNA for the CDR3: TGCAGTGCTAGCGGGACTCACCCTGGGGATGAGCAGTTCTTC. Translation: CSASGTHPGDEQFF. The chain couples TRBV20-1 to TRBJ2-1, with D possibly being TRBD2 (6 bases). V was cut by 3 bases and J by 8 bases, with 17 bases left in between. Germline V CDR1 and CDR2: DFQATT, SNEGSKA (reference sequence). CDR3 size: 14 residues.

This clonotype was picked up many times. Here the CDR3 reads CASSARPTGELFF. CDR3 DNA: TGTGCCAGCAGTGCCCGCCCCACCGGGGAGCTGTTTTTT. This chain uses TRBV6-2 or TRBV6-3 with TRBJ2-2; no reliable D call. CDR1 and CDR2 (germline): MNHEY, SVGEGT. The CDR3 covers 13 residues. V was trimmed by 5 bases and J by 4 bases, leaving 8 bases between them.

The V call is TRBV15, the J call TRBJ2-7; 9 positions agree with TRBD1. V lost 3 bases and J lost 0; bases outside the gene matches: 6. Looked up from germline, CDR1 is LNHNV and CDR2 is YYDKDF (reference sequence). The CDR3 covers 16 residues. The CDR3 region has the DNA TGTGCCACCAGCAGTGAGGACAGGGGAGACTCCTACGAGCAGTACGTC. As protein: CATSSEDRGDSYEQYV.

This clonotype was seen only a few times. The chain links TRBV5-4 to TRBJ2-3, with D perhaps TRBD2 (6 bases). The CDR3 loop spans 16 amino acids. V was pared by 3 bases and J by 2 bases, with 16 bases between. Germline values: CDR1 SGHNT, CDR2 YYREEE (reference sequence). The CDR3 loop is CASSSPGSGITDTQYF. In nucleotides, the CDR3 is TGTGCCAGCAGCTCTCCGGGTAGCGGTATCACAGATACGCAGTATTTT. The complete variable domain, with remaining parts taken from reference TRBV5-4 and TRBJ2-3, reads ETGVTQSPTHLIKTRGQQVTLRCSSQSGHNTVSWYQQALGQGPQFIFQYYREEENGRGNFPPRFSGLQFPNYSSELNVNALELDDSALYLCASSSPGSGITDTQYFGPGTRLTVL.

CDR3: CASSLATSGVWNEQFF. The DNA for the CDR3 is TGTGCCAGCAGCTTAGCCACTAGCGGGGTTTGGAATGAGCAGTTCTTC. The V and J genes are TRBV5-4 and TRBJ2-1; 10 nucleotides agree with TRBD2. The V segment lost 2 bases and the J segment 7 bases; nucleotides outside the gene matches: 9. Germline CDR1 and CDR2: SGHNT and YYREEE (reference sequence). This CDR3 is built from 16 residues.

This clonotype showed up just a few times. The CDR3 here is CASDRETADTQYF. Written as DNA, the CDR3 is TGTGCCAGCGACAGGGAAACTGCAGATACGCAGTATTTT. The chain couples TRBV28 to TRBJ2-3, with 7 nucleotides matching TRBD1. This CDR3 is 13 amino acids long. Germline values: CDR1 MDHEN, CDR2 SYDVKM. V shed 8 bases, J shed 4 bases, and the junction held 6 bases outside the gene matches.

This clonotype was seen repeatedly, ten times or more. The V gene is TRBV6-5, the J gene TRBJ1-2; possible D gene TRBD1, 6 bases. The CDR3 spans 15 residues. Germline lookup yields CDR1 MNHEY and CDR2 SVGAGI. Deletions cut 2 bases from V and 6 bases from J, with 16 bases between. CDR3: CASSYRGSSKNGYTF. CDR3 in DNA: TGTGCCAGCAGTTACAGGGGGAGTAGTAAAAATGGCTACACCTTC.

J is TRBJ2-3 and V is TRBV5-1; D is tentatively TRBD1 or TRBD2 (6 bases each). V shed 4 bases and J shed 1 base, with 16 bases lying between them. This CDR3 region has 16 residues. Per germline, CDR1 SGHRS and CDR2 YFSETQ. The DNA for the CDR3 is TGCGCCAGCAGCCCCCCCCCGGGGGCCGGCACAGATACGCAGTATTTT. This sequence encodes CASSPPPGAGTDTQYF.

At least ten counts were recorded for this clonotype. The CDR3 protein is CAILDGYSGNTIYF. Written as DNA, the CDR3 is TGTGCCATCCTAGACGGGTACTCTGGAAACACCATATATTTT. V and J are TRBV10-3 and TRBJ1-3; D remains ambiguous. The CDR3 runs to 14 residues. Germline CDR1 reads ENHRY; CDR2 reads SYGVKD. Trimming left V 8 bases short and J 0 bases short, with 11 bases between.

The chain employs TRBV12-3 or TRBV12-4 and TRBJ2-5; D unresolved. The DNA end is more similar to TRBJ2-7, so the J call may be wrong. CDR3 size: 13 residues. CDR3: CASSPLSPYEQYF. The DNA for the CDR3 is TGTGCCAGCAGTCCCCTATCCCCATACGAGCAGTACTTC.

The chain carries TRBV7-3 and TRBJ2-7; 9 nucleotides agree with TRBD1. Unmatched junction bases numbered 9, after V lost 5 bases and J lost 4 bases. Germline V gene data show CDR1 as SGHTA and CDR2 as FQGTGA. The CDR3 is 15 amino acids. The chain's CDR3 is CASSPTGTGNYEQYF. CDR3 sequence (DNA): TGTGCCAGCAGCCCAACGGGGACAGGGAATTACGAGCAGTACTTC.

This clonotype has just a few counts. The chain couples TRBV9 to TRBJ2-5; 9 bases line up with TRBD2. V lost 4 bases, J lost 4 bases, and 11 bases stayed unmatched. Germline V gene data show CDR1 as SGDLS and CDR2 as YYNGEE. The length of the CDR3 is 16 residues. CDR3 amino acids: CASSPGGAGGRETQYF. The DNA of the CDR3 is TGTGCCAGCAGCCCCGGTGGAGCGGGGGGCAGAGAGACCCAGTACTTC.

This clonotype has more than one count but fewer than ten. The chain employs TRBV5-1 and TRBJ2-7; TRBD2 matches 8 bases. Germline V gene lookup returns CDR1 SGHRS and CDR2 YFSETQ. This CDR3 region has 15 residues. J was trimmed by 2 bases and V by 4 bases; bases with no gene match: 8. CDR3 sequence (DNA): TGCGCCAGCAGCATGACACTAGCGGATCCCTACGAGCAGTACTTC. Its protein product is CASSMTLADPYEQYF.

The chain recombines TRBV5-6 with TRBJ1-6, with D possibly being TRBD1 (6 bases). Germline V CDR1 and CDR2: SGHDT, YYEEEE. CDR3 length equals 15 residues. The V and J ends lost 4 bases and 14 bases respectively, with 22 bases between them. The CDR3 is CASSGKGEGGLALHF. CDR3 bases: TGTGCCAGCAGCGGGAAGGGTGAGGGGGGTTTGGCCCTCCACTTT. Supplemented by reference TRBV5-6 and TRBJ1-6, the full variable domain reads DAGVTQSPTHLIKTRGQQVTLRCSPKSGHDTVSWYQQALGQGPQFIFQYYEEEERQRGNFPDRFSGHQFPNYSSELNVNALLLGDSALYLCASSGKGEGGLALHFGNGTRLTVT.